Described below is a single T cell receptor (beta chain) sequence and its context. As originally analysed: Estimation of nucleated cell counts relied on the amplification of reference gene primers. TCRdb keeps only in-frame clones here, not all; method: immunoSEQ multiplex PCR. V and J calls and clone size follow that table, whereas D and trimming were derived from the DNA. The sample includes more than 65,000 clones, over 70% of them seen just once. In germline, CDR1 is LNHDA, CDR2 SQIVND (reference sequence). With 5 bases removed from V and 4 bases from J, the gap between germline ends came to 21 bases. This CDR3 is 17 amino acids long. This entry comes from a study of blood T cell repertoires in COVID-19.

The sequencing sample was made of peripheral blood. This TCR was sampled from a woman in her 70s with acute or convalescent COVID-19. The genes are TRBV19 and TRBJ1-5, with a possible D match to TRBD1 (5 bases). As DNA, the CDR3 is TGTGCCAGTAGTCCTCTGCTGCGGGACTTAGCAAATCAGCCCCAGCATTTT. It translates to CASSPLLRDLANQPQHF. The variable domain in full, with the rest retrieved from reference TRBV19 and TRBJ1-5, is DGGITQSPKYLFRKEGQNVTLSCEQNLNHDAMYWYRQDPGQGLRLIYYSQIVNDFQKGDIAEGYSVSREKKESFPLTVTSAQKNPTAFYLCASSPLLRDLANQPQHFGDGTRLSIL.